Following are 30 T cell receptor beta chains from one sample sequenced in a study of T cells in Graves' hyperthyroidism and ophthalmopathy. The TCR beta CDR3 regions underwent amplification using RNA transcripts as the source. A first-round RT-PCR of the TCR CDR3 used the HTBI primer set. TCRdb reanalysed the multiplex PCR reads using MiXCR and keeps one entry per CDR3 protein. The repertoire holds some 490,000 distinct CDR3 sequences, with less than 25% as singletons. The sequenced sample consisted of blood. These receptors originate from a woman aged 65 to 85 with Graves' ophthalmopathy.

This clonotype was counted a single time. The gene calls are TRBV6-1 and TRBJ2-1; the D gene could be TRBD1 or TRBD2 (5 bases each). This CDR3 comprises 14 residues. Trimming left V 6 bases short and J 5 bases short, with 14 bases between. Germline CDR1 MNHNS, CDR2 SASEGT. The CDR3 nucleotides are TGTGCCAGCAGATTCCGGGACCTGAACAATGAGCAGTTCTTC. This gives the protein CASRFRDLNNEQFF.

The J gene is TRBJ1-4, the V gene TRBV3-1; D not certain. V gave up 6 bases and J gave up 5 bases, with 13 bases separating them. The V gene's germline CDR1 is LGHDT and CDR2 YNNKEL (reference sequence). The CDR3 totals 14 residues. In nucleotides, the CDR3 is TGTGCCAGCAGTCCAAGTGACATAAATGAAAAACTGTTTTTT. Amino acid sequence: CASSPSDINEKLFF.

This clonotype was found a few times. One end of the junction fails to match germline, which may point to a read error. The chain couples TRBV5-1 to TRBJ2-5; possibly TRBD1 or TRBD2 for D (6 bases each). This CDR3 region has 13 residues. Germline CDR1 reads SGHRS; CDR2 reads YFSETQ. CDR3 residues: CASSPGARETQYF. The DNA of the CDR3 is TGTGCCAGCAGCCCGGGGGCCCGGGAGACCCAGTACTTC.

This chain's CDR3 is CSASSGTPMASYEQYF. In nucleotides, the CDR3 is TGCAGCGCCTCCTCCGGGACACCCATGGCCTCCTACGAGCAGTACTTC. This chain uses TRBV29-1 with TRBJ2-7, with D possibly matching TRBD1 (6 bases). The V gene's germline CDR1 is SQVTM and CDR2 ANQGSEA. V gave up 7 bases and J gave up 0 bases, with 22 bases separating them. The CDR3 consists of 16 residues.

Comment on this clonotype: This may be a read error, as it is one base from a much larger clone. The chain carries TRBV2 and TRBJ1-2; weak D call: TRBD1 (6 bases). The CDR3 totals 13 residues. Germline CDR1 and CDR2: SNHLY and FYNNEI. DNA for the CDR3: TGTGCCAGCAGTCCAGGGGTGGGCTATAGCTACACCTTC. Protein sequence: CASSPGVGYSYTF.

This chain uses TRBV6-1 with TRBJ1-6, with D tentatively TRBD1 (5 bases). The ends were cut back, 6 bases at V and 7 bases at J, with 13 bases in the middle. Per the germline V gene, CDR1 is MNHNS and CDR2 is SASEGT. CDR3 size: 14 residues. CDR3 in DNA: TGTGCCAGCAGCCCGGGACTCGGCAATTCACCCCTCCACTTT. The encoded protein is CASSPGLGNSPLHF.

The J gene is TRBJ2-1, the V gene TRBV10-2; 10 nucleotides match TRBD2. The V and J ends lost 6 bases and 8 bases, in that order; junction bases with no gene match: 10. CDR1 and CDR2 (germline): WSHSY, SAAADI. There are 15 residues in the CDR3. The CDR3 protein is CASRPSVAGGYEQFF. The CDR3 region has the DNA TGCGCCAGCAGGCCTTCGGTAGCGGGAGGCTATGAGCAGTTCTTC.

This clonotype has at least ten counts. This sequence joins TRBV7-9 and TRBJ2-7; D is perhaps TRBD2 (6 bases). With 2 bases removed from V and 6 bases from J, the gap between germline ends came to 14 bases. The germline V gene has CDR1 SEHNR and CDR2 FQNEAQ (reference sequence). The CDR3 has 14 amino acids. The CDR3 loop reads CASSLTGLAPEQYF. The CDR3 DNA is TGTGCCAGCAGCTTAACGGGCCTAGCGCCCGAGCAGTACTTC.

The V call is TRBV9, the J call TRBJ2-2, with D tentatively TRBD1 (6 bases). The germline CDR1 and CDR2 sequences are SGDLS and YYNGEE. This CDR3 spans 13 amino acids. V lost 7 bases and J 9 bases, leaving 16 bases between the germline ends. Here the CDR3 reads CASLARGLRELFF. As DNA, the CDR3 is TGTGCCAGCCTGGCGAGGGGGTTAAGGGAGCTGTTTTTT.

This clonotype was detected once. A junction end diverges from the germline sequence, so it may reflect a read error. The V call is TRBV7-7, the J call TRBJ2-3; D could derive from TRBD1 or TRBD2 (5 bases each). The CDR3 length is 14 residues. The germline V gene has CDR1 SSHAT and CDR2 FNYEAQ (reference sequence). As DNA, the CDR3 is TGTGCTAGCAGCCCCCACTCGGGGCAAAATACGCAGTATTTT. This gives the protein CASSPHSGQNTQYF. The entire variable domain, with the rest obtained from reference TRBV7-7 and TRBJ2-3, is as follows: GAGVSQSPRYKVTKRGQDVTLRCDPISSHATLYWYQQALGQGPEFLTYFNYEAQPDKSGLPSDRFSAERPEGSISTLTIQRTEQRDSAMYRCASSPHSGQNTQYFGPGTRLTVL.

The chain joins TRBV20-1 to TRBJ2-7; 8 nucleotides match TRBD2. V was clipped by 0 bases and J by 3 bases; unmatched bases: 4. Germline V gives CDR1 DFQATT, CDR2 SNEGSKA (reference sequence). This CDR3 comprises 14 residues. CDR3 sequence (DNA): TGCAGTGCTAGAGAGGCTAGCGGGCTCTACGAGCAGTACTTC. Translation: CSAREASGLYEQYF.

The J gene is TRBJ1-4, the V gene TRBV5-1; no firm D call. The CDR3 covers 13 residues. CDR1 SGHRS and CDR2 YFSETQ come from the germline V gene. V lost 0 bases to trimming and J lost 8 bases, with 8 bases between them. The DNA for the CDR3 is TGCGCCAGCAGCTTGGCCCGGGCGGAAAAACTGTTTTTT. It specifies CASSLARAEKLFF.

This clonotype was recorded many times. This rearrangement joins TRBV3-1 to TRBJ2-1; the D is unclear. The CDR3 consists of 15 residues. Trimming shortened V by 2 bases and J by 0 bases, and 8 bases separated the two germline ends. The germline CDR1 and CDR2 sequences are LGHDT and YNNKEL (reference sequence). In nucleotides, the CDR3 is TGTGCCAGCAGCCAAACGCCTAGCTCCTACAATGAGCAGTTCTTC. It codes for CASSQTPSSYNEQFF.

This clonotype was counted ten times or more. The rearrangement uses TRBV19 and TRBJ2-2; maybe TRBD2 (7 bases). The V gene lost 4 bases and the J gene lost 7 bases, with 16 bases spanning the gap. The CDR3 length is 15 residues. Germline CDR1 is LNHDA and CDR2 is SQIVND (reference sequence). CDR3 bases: TGTGCCAGTAGTAAAGGATGGCGGGGGCACGGGGAGCTGTTTTTT. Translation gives CASSKGWRGHGELFF.

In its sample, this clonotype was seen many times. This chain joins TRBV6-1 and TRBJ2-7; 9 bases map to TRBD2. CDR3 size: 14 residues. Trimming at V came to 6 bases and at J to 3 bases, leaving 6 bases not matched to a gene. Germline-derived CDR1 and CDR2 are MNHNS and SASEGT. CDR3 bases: TGTGCCAGCAGAGGGACTAGCCGTTTCTACGAGCAGTACTTC. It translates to CASRGTSRFYEQYF.

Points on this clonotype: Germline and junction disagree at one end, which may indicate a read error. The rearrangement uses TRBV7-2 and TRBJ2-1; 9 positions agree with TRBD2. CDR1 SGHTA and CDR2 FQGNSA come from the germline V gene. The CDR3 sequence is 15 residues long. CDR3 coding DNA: TGTGGCAGCAGCTTAGGGACTAGCATTGCCAATGAGCAGTTCTTC. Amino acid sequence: CGSSLGTSIANEQFF.

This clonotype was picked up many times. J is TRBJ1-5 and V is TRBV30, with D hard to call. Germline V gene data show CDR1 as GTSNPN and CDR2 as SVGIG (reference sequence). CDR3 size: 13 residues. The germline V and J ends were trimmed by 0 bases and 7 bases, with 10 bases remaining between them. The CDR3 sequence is CAWSVGDRQPQHF. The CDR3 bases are TGTGCCTGGAGTGTCGGGGATAGACAGCCCCAGCATTTT. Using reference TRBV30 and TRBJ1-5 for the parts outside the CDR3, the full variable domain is SQTIHQWPATLVQPVGSPLSLECTVEGTSNPNLYWYRQAAGRGLQLLFYSVGIGQISSEVPQNLSASRPQDRQFILSSKKLLLSDSGFYLCAWSVGDRQPQHFGDGTRLSIL.

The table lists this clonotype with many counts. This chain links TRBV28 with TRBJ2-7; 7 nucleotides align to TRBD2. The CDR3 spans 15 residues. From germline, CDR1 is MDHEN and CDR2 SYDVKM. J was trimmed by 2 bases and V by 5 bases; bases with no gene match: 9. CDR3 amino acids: CASSPLAEGAYEQYF. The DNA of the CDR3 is TGTGCCAGCAGTCCTCTAGCGGAGGGAGCCTACGAGCAGTACTTC.

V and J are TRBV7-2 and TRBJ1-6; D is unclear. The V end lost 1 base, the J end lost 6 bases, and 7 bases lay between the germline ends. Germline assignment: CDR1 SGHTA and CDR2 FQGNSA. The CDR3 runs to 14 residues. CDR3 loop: CASSLDSFNSPLHF. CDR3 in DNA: TGTGCCAGCAGCTTAGACAGTTTTAATTCACCCCTCCACTTT.

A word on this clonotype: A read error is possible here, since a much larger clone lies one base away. The CDR3 spells CGSSFFLNTEAFF. The CDR3 region has the DNA TGTGGCAGCAGTTTTTTCTTGAACACTGAAGCTTTCTTT. The chain is built from TRBV12-3 or TRBV12-4 and TRBJ1-1, with D uncertain. The CDR3 contains 13 residues.

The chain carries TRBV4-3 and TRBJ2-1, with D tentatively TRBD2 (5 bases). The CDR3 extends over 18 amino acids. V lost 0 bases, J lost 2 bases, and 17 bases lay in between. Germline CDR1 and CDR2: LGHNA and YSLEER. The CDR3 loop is CASSQDPPGGSAYNEQFF. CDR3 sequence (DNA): TGCGCCAGCAGCCAAGATCCCCCCGGCGGGTCCGCCTACAATGAGCAGTTCTTC.

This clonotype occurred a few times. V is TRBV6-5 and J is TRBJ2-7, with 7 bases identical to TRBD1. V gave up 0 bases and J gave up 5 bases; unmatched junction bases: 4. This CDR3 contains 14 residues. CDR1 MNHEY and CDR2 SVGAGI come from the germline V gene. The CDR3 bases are TGTGCCAGCAGTTACTCGACAGGGCCCAACGAGCAGTACTTC. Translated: CASSYSTGPNEQYF.

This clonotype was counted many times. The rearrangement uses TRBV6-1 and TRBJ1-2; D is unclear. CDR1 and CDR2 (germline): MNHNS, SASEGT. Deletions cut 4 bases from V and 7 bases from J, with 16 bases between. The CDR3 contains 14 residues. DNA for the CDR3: TGTGCCAGCAGTGCCCTATTTGGGGAAAGTGGCTACACCTTC. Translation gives CASSALFGESGYTF.

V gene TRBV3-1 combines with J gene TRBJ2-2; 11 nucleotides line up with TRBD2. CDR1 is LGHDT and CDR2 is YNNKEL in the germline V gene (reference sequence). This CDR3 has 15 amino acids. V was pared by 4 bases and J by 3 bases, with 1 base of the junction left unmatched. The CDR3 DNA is TGTGCCAGCAGCCTTAGCGGGGGGGACACCGGGGAGCTGTTTTTT. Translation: CASSLSGGDTGELFF.

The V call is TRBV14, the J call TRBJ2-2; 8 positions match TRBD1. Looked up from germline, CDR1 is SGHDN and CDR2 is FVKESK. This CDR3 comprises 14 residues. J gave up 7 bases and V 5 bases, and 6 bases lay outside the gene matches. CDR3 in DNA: TGTGCCAGCAGCGTAGGACAGGGCCACGGGGAGCTGTTTTTT. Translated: CASSVGQGHGELFF.

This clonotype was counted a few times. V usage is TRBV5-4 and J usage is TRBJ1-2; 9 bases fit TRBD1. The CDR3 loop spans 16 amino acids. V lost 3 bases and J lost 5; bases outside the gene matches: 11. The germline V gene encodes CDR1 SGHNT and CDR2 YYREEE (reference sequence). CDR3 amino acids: CASSSGQGRTLYGYTF. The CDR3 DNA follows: TGTGCCAGCAGCTCGGGACAGGGTAGAACCCTTTATGGCTACACCTTC.

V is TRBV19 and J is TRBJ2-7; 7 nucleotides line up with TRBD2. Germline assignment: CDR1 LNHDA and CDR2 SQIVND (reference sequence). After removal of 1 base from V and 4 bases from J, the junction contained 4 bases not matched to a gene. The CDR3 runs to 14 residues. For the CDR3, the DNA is TGTGCCAGTAGTATAGCCTCGGGAGGATACGAGCAGTACTTC. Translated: CASSIASGGYEQYF.

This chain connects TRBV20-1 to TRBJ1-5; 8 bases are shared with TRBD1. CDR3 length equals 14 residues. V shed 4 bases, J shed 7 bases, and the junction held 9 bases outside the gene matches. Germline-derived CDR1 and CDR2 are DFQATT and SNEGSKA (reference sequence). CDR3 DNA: TGCAGTGCTACCCCCGGACAGGGAAGCCAGCCCCAGCATTTT. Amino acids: CSATPGQGSQPQHF.

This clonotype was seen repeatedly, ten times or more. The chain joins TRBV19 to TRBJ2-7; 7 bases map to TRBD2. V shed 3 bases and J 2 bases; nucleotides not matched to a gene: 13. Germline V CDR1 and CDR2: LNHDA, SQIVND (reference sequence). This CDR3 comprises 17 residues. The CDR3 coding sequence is TGTGCCAGTAGTATCGGGAGGATGTGGGATACTACCTACGAGCAGTACTTC. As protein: CASSIGRMWDTTYEQYF.

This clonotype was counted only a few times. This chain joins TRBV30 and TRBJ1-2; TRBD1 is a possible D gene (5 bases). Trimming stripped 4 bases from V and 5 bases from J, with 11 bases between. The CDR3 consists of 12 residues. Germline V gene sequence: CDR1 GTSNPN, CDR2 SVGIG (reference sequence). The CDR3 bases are TGTGCCTGGACAGGGAGCGAATATGGCTACACCTTC. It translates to CAWTGSEYGYTF.